The clone carrying this TCR beta chain was counted at least ten times. What it binds is unknown. This specimen belongs to a study of T cells in Graves' hyperthyroidism and ophthalmopathy. Study-level information: Peripheral blood was collected at initial diagnosis, before any treatment.

The CDR3 regions of TCR beta were amplified from RNA transcripts. During a first-round RT-PCR of the TCR CDR3, the HTBI primer set was used. One entry per CDR3 protein, called by TCRdb with MiXCR from the multiplex PCR reads. The top ten clones hold around 4.1% of a sample with approximately 600,000 distinct CDR3 sequences, 14% to 15% of them seen once. Germline loops: CDR1 SNHLY, CDR2 FYNNEI. The junction had 18 bases not matched to a gene; V was cut back by 4 bases and J by 2 bases. There are 20 residues in the CDR3. Study-wide results and caveats: Also found in blood were most expanded thyroid clonotypes above 0.001.

The source of this sequence is a woman aged 40 to 50 with Graves' ophthalmopathy. The chain couples TRBV2 to TRBJ2-2, with TRBD2 identical over 8 bases. Sequenced sample: blood. CDR3 sequence: CASSGRGSGRAATNTGELFF. CDR3 nucleotides: TGTGCCAGCAGTGGGAGAGGAAGCGGGAGAGCTGCCACCAACACCGGGGAGCTGTTTTTT.